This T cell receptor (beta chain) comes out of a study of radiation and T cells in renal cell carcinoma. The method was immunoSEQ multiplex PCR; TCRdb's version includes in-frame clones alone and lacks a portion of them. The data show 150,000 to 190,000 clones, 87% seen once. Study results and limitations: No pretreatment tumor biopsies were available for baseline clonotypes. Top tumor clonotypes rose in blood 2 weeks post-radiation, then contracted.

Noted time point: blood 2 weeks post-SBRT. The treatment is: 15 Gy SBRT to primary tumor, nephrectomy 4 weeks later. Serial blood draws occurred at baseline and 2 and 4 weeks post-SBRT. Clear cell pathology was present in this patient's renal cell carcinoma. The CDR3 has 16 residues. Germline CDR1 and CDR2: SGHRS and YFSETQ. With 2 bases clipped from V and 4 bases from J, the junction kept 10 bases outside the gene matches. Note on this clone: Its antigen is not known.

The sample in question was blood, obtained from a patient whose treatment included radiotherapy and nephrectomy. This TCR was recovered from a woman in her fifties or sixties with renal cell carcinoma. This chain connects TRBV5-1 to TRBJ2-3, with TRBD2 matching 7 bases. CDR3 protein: CASSFTSGEGADTQYF. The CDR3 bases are TGCGCCAGCAGCTTTACCTCGGGGGAGGGAGCAGATACGCAGTATTTT.